Listed below are T cell receptor beta chains from one sample, sequenced in a study of T cell responses to AZD1222 COVID-19 vaccine. Repertoires were generated with immunoSEQ multiplex PCR, while TCRdb's copy carries only in-frame clones and drops some. The data hold about 140,000 clones, with around 89% observed a single time. This specimen was peripheral blood, taken on day 0 of AZD1222 vaccination. The receptors shown here come from an adult in good health. Each CDR3 is given without its conserved first and last residue. Each record gives: D gene, V gene, J gene, CDR3 protein. D genes are given only for firm matches.

-	TRBV28	TRBJ2-7	ASSLWVREQY
-	TRBV9	TRBJ1-2	ASPLSTGRAKGYT
-	TRBV4-1	TRBJ1-1	ASSQERLMNTEAF
-	TRBV15	TRBJ1-3	ATSRDKDSIY
-	TRBV6-5	TRBJ2-2	ASSLAHGAGELF
-	TRBV23-1	TRBJ2-5	ASSQPPRGAQETQY
TRBD2	TRBV4-1	TRBJ2-1	ASSQGGTSGKSYNEQF
-	TRBV5-1	TRBJ2-3	ASSIGGRTDTQY
TRBD2	TRBV7-8	TRBJ2-7	ASSLLAGASYEQY
TRBD1	TRBV7-2	TRBJ1-1	ASSFQGGTTEAF
-	TRBV12-3/TRBV12-4	TRBJ2-3	ASSFLADTQY
TRBD2	TRBV9	TRBJ2-3	ASSVSGGKGDTQY
-	TRBV16	TRBJ1-4	ASSQSIQGVGNEKLF
TRBD1	TRBV7-9	TRBJ1-1	ASSLSSRGTEAF
TRBD1	TRBV6-2/TRBV6-3	TRBJ1-1	ASSYPQGPEAF
-	TRBV4-1	TRBJ2-7	ASSQHYRDPSYEQY
TRBD1	TRBV25-1	TRBJ2-2	ASSDPGQGGGELF
-	TRBV4-3	TRBJ1-2	ASSQAEFGNYGYT
-	TRBV5-1	TRBJ2-2	ASSWESGELF
-	TRBV18	TRBJ2-6	ASSPPTGSLLRGANVLT
TRBD2	TRBV2	TRBJ2-2	ASSEETSGGNTGELF
-	TRBV19	TRBJ2-5	ASTARGAIGETQY
TRBD1	TRBV6-1	TRBJ1-1	ASSAHNTWDRSTEAF
-	TRBV7-2	TRBJ1-2	ASSEGLGAANYGYT
-	TRBV6-6	TRBJ2-7	ASSYSQGPAYEQY
TRBD1	TRBV3-1/TRBV3-2	TRBJ1-4	ASKGDRDNEKLF
TRBD1	TRBV5-6	TRBJ2-7	ASSLLDRGPAPVYEQY
-	TRBV6-1	TRBJ2-7	ASSDNFGAYEQY
-	TRBV7-2	TRBJ2-5	ASSLGRWMETQY
-	TRBV5-4	TRBJ1-6	ASSLDRGLNSPLH
TRBD1	TRBV19	TRBJ2-7	ASSPDRGFVEQY
TRBD2	TRBV14	TRBJ2-1	ASSQGRTSGTEQF
-	TRBV3-1/TRBV3-2	TRBJ1-6	ASSQGVVNSPLH
-	TRBV19	TRBJ2-3	ASSIGASTDTQY
TRBD1	TRBV5-4	TRBJ1-2	ASSVPGQGLGDYGYT
-	TRBV20-1	TRBJ1-5	SASTGRVNQPQH
TRBD1	TRBV7-2	TRBJ1-5	ASSLTGTGGRQPQH
-	TRBV28	TRBJ1-2	ASHTSGEGVAYGYT
TRBD1	TRBV29-1	TRBJ2-7	SVEGDSSSYEQY
-	TRBV28	TRBJ1-2	ASSTRAGNYGYT
-	TRBV4-2	TRBJ1-6	ASSLNRRENNSPLH
-	TRBV4-3	TRBJ1-6	ASSLWTDNSPLH
TRBD1	TRBV7-6	TRBJ2-5	ASSLVGTGLFGETQY
-	TRBV7-9	TRBJ1-6	ASSQGARGDSPLH
-	TRBV25-1	TRBJ1-5	ASSDARLDQPQH
-	TRBV5-1	TRBJ2-1	ASSLVWGGNEQF
TRBD2	TRBV5-5	TRBJ2-7	ASSLGLAPEYEQY
TRBD1	TRBV11-1	TRBJ1-1	ASSPGTGRRAF
TRBD1	TRBV24-1	TRBJ2-7	ATSDSDRGRVYEQY
TRBD2	TRBV14	TRBJ2-1	ASSQGSGGAYNEQF